Following are 12 T cell receptor beta chains from one sample sequenced in a study of cytomegalovirus exposure and HLA in healthy donors. PCR employed 60 Vbeta and 13 Jbeta primers. Libraries were prepared by immunoSEQ multiplex PCR; TCRdb keeps only in-frame clonotypes and omits some of them. Here the sample spans approximately 200,000 clones, roughly four fifths being singletons. The sequencing sample was made of PBMCs. These receptor sequences come from a man aged 30 to 45 in good health and CMV-seronegative.

A single count supports this clone. The V gene is TRBV10-2, the J gene TRBJ2-1; 11 bases agree with TRBD2. After removal of 5 bases from V and 6 bases from J, the junction contained 6 bases not matched to a gene. Germline loops: CDR1 WSHSY, CDR2 SAAADI. There are 15 residues in the CDR3. CDR3 coding DNA: TGCGCCAGCAGTCAAACGGGACTAGCGGCCAATGAGCAGTTCTTC. Translation: CASSQTGLAANEQFF.

The rearrangement links TRBV4-1 to TRBJ2-7; 14 nucleotides agree with TRBD2. J gave up 4 bases and V 4 bases, and 9 bases lay outside the gene matches. The CDR3 has 17 amino acids. CDR1 MGHRA and CDR2 YSYEKL come from the germline V gene. In nucleotides, the CDR3 is TGCGCCAGCAGCCTCATCCCCGGGACTAGCGGGAGTTACGAGCAGTACTTC. Translated: CASSLIPGTSGSYEQYF.

The rearrangement uses TRBV5-1 and TRBJ1-1, with D possibly TRBD1 on 5 matching bases. Trimming took off 0 bases at V and 1 base at J, with 13 bases between the two ends. Germline V gives CDR1 SGHRS, CDR2 YFSETQ. The CDR3 is 16 residues long. The CDR3 nucleotides read TGCGCCAGCAGCTTGGCCGGGGGACGGGGGAACACTGAAGCTTTCTTT. Translating it yields CASSLAGGRGNTEAFF.

This chain links TRBV10-1 with TRBJ2-7; 10 nucleotides match TRBD1. J was trimmed by 4 bases and V by 10 bases; bases with no gene match: 7. This CDR3 contains 13 residues. The V gene's germline CDR1 is WNHNN and CDR2 SYGVQD (reference sequence). CDR3: CATQPGQGYEQYF. CDR3 nucleotides: TGCGCCACCCAGCCGGGACAGGGGTACGAGCAGTACTTC.

The CDR3 here is CARSLFPSGAPSGRYEQYF. The CDR3 DNA reads TGTGCCAGAAGCTTGTTCCCTAGCGGGGCACCTTCTGGGCGCTACGAGCAGTACTTC. The chain carries TRBV5-3 and TRBJ2-7, with 9 bases lining up with TRBD2. TRBV5-3 is reported as an ORF; its role is uncertain. With V trimmed by 1 base and J by 3 bases, 17 bases remained unmatched. This CDR3 comprises 19 residues.

This rearrangement joins TRBV11-2 to TRBJ2-6; possible D gene TRBD1, 6 bases. From germline, CDR1 is SGHAT and CDR2 FQNNGV. The CDR3 contains 14 residues. V lost 4 bases to trimming and J lost 4 bases, with 8 bases between them. CDR3 sequence: CASSSGVGANVLTF. The CDR3 coding sequence is TGTGCCAGCAGCTCAGGGGTCGGGGCCAACGTCCTGACTTTC. Using reference TRBV11-2 and TRBJ2-6 for the parts outside the CDR3, the full variable domain is EAGVAQSPRYKIIEKRQSVAFWCNPISGHATLYWYQQILGQGPKLLIQFQNNGVVDDSQLPKDRFSAERLKGVDSTLKIQPAKLEDSAVYLCASSSGVGANVLTFGAGSRLTVL.

This clone has just a few counts. The chain has TRBV6-6 and TRBJ2-2, with 8 bases matching TRBD2. Trimming took 0 bases from V and 5 from J; bases not matched to a gene: 5. The CDR3 has 16 residues. Germline lookup yields CDR1 MNHNY and CDR2 SVGAGI (reference sequence). The CDR3 reads CASSYSISGDTGELFF. The CDR3 DNA reads as TGTGCCAGCAGTTACTCGATTAGCGGGGATACCGGGGAGCTGTTTTTT.

This chain joins TRBV2 and TRBJ1-3, with 7 bases matching TRBD1. Germline V gene sequence: CDR1 SNHLY, CDR2 FYNNEI. J was trimmed by 2 bases and V by 6 bases; bases with no gene match: 13. The CDR3 has 17 amino acids. CDR3 DNA sequence: TGTGCCAGCAGCCTTTTGGTGACAGGGAGTACTGGAAACACCATATATTTT. It translates to CASSLLVTGSTGNTIYF.

J is TRBJ1-1 and V is TRBV7-9; 9 nucleotides match TRBD1. The germline V gene encodes CDR1 SEHNR and CDR2 FQNEAQ (reference sequence). The trim removed 5 bases at V and 0 bases at J, leaving 1 base unmatched. This CDR3 is built from 14 residues. CDR3 DNA: TGTGCCAGCAGCAGACAGGGGGTGAACACTGAAGCTTTCTTT. It codes for CASSRQGVNTEAFF.

J is TRBJ2-2 and V is TRBV7-9; TRBD2 is a possible D gene (5 bases). The germline CDR1 and CDR2 sequences are SEHNR and FQNEAQ (reference sequence). V lost 5 bases and J 1 base, leaving 11 bases between the germline ends. The CDR3 totals 15 residues. The CDR3, as DNA: TGTGCCAGCAGCCCCGCCAGCGGGAACACCGGGGAGCTGTTTTTT. This translates into CASSPASGNTGELFF.

The chain has TRBV6-6 and TRBJ2-1; 11 bases map to TRBD2. The germline gives CDR1 MNHNY, CDR2 SVGAGI (reference sequence). The J segment lost 8 bases and the V segment lost 6 bases, leaving 12 bases of the junction unmatched. CDR3 length: 16 amino acids. The CDR3 DNA reads as TGTGCCAGCAGCCCCCAGAAGGGTAGCGGGAGGGATGAGCAGTTCTTC. It specifies CASSPQKGSGRDEQFF.

V and J are TRBV27 and TRBJ1-4; the D gene is possibly TRBD1 (6 bases). This CDR3 comprises 14 residues. V dropped 2 bases and J dropped 4 bases, with 8 bases sitting between them. Germline V gives CDR1 MNHEY, CDR2 SMNVEV (reference sequence). CDR3 amino acids: CASSLVGHNEKLFF. As DNA, the CDR3 is TGTGCCAGCAGTTTAGTGGGACATAATGAAAAACTGTTTTTT. Combining the CDR3 with reference TRBV27 and TRBJ1-4 gives the whole variable domain EAQVTQNPRYLITVTGKKLTVTCSQNMNHEYMSWYRQDPGLGLRQIYYSMNVEVTDKGDVPEGYKVSRKEKRNFPLILESPSPNQTSLYFCASSLVGHNEKLFFGSGTQLSVL.